Listed below are T cell receptor beta chains from one sample, sequenced in a study of radiotherapy plus CTLA-4 blockade in lung cancer. Data came from immunoSEQ multiplex PCR; TCRdb stores just in-frame clones and leaves some out. The sample lists 55,000 to 65,000 clones; around 77% were seen once. The sequences come from peripheral blood, collected from a patient treated with radiotherapy plus ipilimumab. These receptors were obtained from a human donor with non-small cell lung cancer who had a complete response to radiotherapy plus ipilimumab. Each CDR3 is given with its conserved first and last residue. A D gene is named only where the DNA matches it firmly. Size is stated for part of the rows, as once, few or many counts, or as a class when the clone is expanded.

>TRBV28|-|-|TRBJ2-3
TGTGCCAGCAGAGGAGGGAGTCCCGACACAGATACGCAGTATTTT
CASRGGSPDTDTQYF
>TRBV11-2|-|-|TRBJ1-4
TGTGCCAGCAGCTTAGTTATCGGGGTTGAAGAAAAACTGTTTTTT
CASSLVIGVEEKLFF
>TRBV30|TRBD1|-|TRBJ1-2
TGTGCCCATAACAAACCCGGGACAGCGTATAACTATGGCTACACCTTC
CAHNKPGTAYNYGYTF
>TRBV2|-|-|TRBJ2-7
TGTGCCAGCAGGAGGGACTTATCCTACGAGCAGTACTTC
CASRRDLSYEQYF
>TRBV6-5|-|-|TRBJ2-6
TGTGCCAGCAGTTACTCAGGGGGATCTGGGGCCAACGTCCTGACTTTC
CASSYSGGSGANVLTF
>TRBV6-5|TRBD2|few|TRBJ2-7
TGTGCCAGCAGTTACTCGAGAGCGGGGGGGAACGAGCAGTACTTC
CASSYSRAGGNEQYF
>TRBV28|TRBD2|-|TRBJ2-7
TGTGCCGTGGGGGAGGGGACGTCCTACGAGCAGTACTTC
CAVGEGTSYEQYF
>TRBV5-1|-|-|TRBJ1-2
TGCGCCAGCAGCATGGGACCGCCTAGCTATGGCTACACCTTC
CASSMGPPSYGYTF
>TRBV7-3|-|-|TRBJ1-1
TGTGCCAGCAGCTTGACACCGTTGGGCACTGAAGCTTTCTTT
CASSLTPLGTEAFF
>TRBV28|-|-|TRBJ1-6
TGTGCCAGCAGTCTAACAGGGTTACCCCTCCACTTT
CASSLTGLPLHF
>TRBV6-5|-|-|TRBJ2-7
TGTGCCAGCTCTTCAGGGGTGGGCTACGAGCAGTACTTC
CASSSGVGYEQYF
>TRBV28|-|once|TRBJ2-2
TGTGCCAGCAGTTTGGACTACCCCACCGGGGAGCTGTTTTTT
CASSLDYPTGELFF
>TRBV27|TRBD1|-|TRBJ1-4
TGTGCCAGCAGTTACGCCGGGACAGGGCTGGCGGCTAATGAAAAACTGTTTTTT
CASSYAGTGLAANEKLFF
>TRBV7-2|TRBD1|-|TRBJ2-7
TGTGCCAGCAGCCGGGACACAGGGGGCTATCAGCAGTACTTC
CASSRDTGGYQQYF
>TRBV28|TRBD2|once|TRBJ2-2
TGTGCCGCGGGAGGAGGGACCGGGGAGCTGTTTTTT
CAAGGGTGELFF
>TRBV4-1|-|-|TRBJ1-1
TGCGCCAGCCGCTCAGTTGGGGGGGCGAGAATGAACACTGAAGCTTTCTTT
CASRSVGGARMNTEAFF
>TRBV27|-|-|TRBJ1-4
TGTGCCAGCAGTTTAGCAGACTCCCCCAGTGAAAAACTGTTTTTT
CASSLADSPSEKLFF
>TRBV5-8|-|-|TRBJ1-1
TGTGCCAGCAGCTTCCGCACTGAAGCTTTCTTT
CASSFRTEAFF
>TRBV11-2|-|-|TRBJ2-2
TGTGCCAGCAGCTTAGTCATGGGGGCGAGAACCGGGGAGCTGTTTTTT
CASSLVMGARTGELFF
>TRBV28|TRBD2|-|TRBJ2-1
TGTGCCAGCAGTTTGTCTGGCGGGAGCTCCTACAATGAGCAGTTCTTC
CASSLSGGSSYNEQFF
>TRBV10-3|TRBD1|-|TRBJ2-3
TGTGCCATCAGTGAGTCGGTAAGGACAGGAAGCACAGATACGCAGTATTTT
CAISESVRTGSTDTQYF
>TRBV5-1|-|-|TRBJ2-1
TGCGCCAGCAGCTTGGAACAAAAAATACAGCAGTGGTTCTTC
CASSLEQKIQQWFF
>TRBV23-1|-|few|TRBJ2-3
TGCGCCAGCGGAGAAACCGTTAGCACAGATACGCAGTATTTT
CASGETVSTDTQYF
>TRBV11-2|-|-|TRBJ2-7
TGTGCCAGCAGCTTCTCTGGGACTCAACCCGGGGAGCAGTACTTC
CASSFSGTQPGEQYF
>TRBV7-3|-|-|TRBJ2-1
TGTGCCAGCAGCCCCCCGGGAGCCGGGGCCTACAATGAGCAGTTCTTC
CASSPPGAGAYNEQFF
>TRBV29-1|TRBD1|-|TRBJ2-5
TGCAGCGCTTGGGGTACAGGGGAAAAGACCCAGTACTTC
CSAWGTGEKTQYF
>TRBV5-3|-|-|TRBJ1-5
TGTGCCAGAAGCCCCAATACGACAGAGTATAGCAATCAGCCCCAGCATTTT
CARSPNTTEYSNQPQHF
>TRBV10-3|-|-|TRBJ2-1
TGTGCCATCAGTCTAAGGGGGGGGCGGGCCAATGAGCAGTTCTTC
CAISLRGGRANEQFF
>TRBV5-8|-|-|TRBJ2-3
TGTGCCAGCAGCCTGTTGACAGATACGCAGTATTTT
CASSLLTDTQYF
>TRBV19|TRBD1|-|TRBJ1-2
TGTGCCAGTAGTTCGAACCACAGGGGGCGCGGCTATGGCTACACCTTC
CASSSNHRGRGYGYTF
>TRBV30|TRBD1|few|TRBJ1-3
TGTGCCTGTGGGACAGTCTCTGGAAACACCATATATTTT
CACGTVSGNTIYF
>TRBV7-3|TRBD2|-|TRBJ2-3
TGTGCCAGCAGCCCTACTAGCGCGGAGAAGGATACGCAGTATTTT
CASSPTSAEKDTQYF
>TRBV19|TRBD1|-|TRBJ1-4
TGTGCCAGTAGTAGACGGACAGGCGGAATTGAAAAACTGTTTTTT
CASSRRTGGIEKLFF
>TRBV9|TRBD1|-|TRBJ2-5
TGTGCCAGCAGCGTACTGACAGGGGGAGAGACCCAGTACTTC
CASSVLTGGETQYF
>TRBV5-6|TRBD1|-|TRBJ1-5
TGTGCCAGCAGCCGACGGATCAGGGGGAATCAGCCCCAGCATTTT
CASSRRIRGNQPQHF
>TRBV4-2|TRBD1|-|TRBJ2-7
TGTGCCAGCAGCCAAAACAGGGGGCAGCTATACGAGCAGTACTTC
CASSQNRGQLYEQYF
>TRBV7-8|TRBD2|-|TRBJ2-1
TGTGCCAGCAGCTTAGATGGGACTAGCGGCTCGAGCTCCTACAATGAGCAGTTCTTC
CASSLDGTSGSSSYNEQFF
>TRBV5-4|-|-|TRBJ2-7
TGTGCCAGCAGCTTGAGTACAGGAAGGGGCTACGAGCAGTACTTC
CASSLSTGRGYEQYF
>TRBV6-4|-|-|TRBJ2-1
TGTGCCAGCAGTCCAGGAGGCTCCTACAATGAGCAGTTCTTC
CASSPGGSYNEQFF
>TRBV6-1|-|few|TRBJ2-7
TGTGCCAGCAGCCGGGACTTCCTCTACGAGCAGTACTTC
CASSRDFLYEQYF
>TRBV6-5|TRBD1|-|TRBJ1-2
TGTGCCAGCAGTAAACCGGACAGGGCCTACTATGGCTACACCTTC
CASSKPDRAYYGYTF
>TRBV14|-|-|TRBJ2-7
TGTGCCAGCAGCCAAGCTAGCACCCACGAGCAGTACTTC
CASSQASTHEQYF
>TRBV19|-|-|TRBJ2-3
TGTGCCAGTAGTATAGGAGGACAAAGAGATACGCAGTATTTT
CASSIGGQRDTQYF
>TRBV6-6|-|once|TRBJ1-6
TGTGCCAGCAGCCACGGTCGGCGGCTGATGAGTTCACCCCTCCACTTT
CASSHGRRLMSSPLHF
>TRBV19|TRBD2|-|TRBJ2-3
TGTGCCAGTAGTACCGGGACTAGCTTATCCACAGATACGCAGTATTTT
CASSTGTSLSTDTQYF
>TRBV7-9|-|-|TRBJ1-2
TGTGCCAGCAGCTTAACAGAAAACTTTTATGGCTACACCTTC
CASSLTENFYGYTF
>TRBV4-1|TRBD2|-|TRBJ2-3
TGCGCCAGCAGCCAAGAATATACGGGAGGCTTCACAGATACGCAGTATTTT
CASSQEYTGGFTDTQYF
>TRBV19|TRBD2|-|TRBJ2-2
TGTGCCAGTAGTCCTCGACTAGCGGGGAGCACCGGGGAGCTGTTTTTT
CASSPRLAGSTGELFF
>TRBV6-5|-|-|TRBJ2-1
TGTGCCAGCAAACCGGAGAGGAGCTCCTACAATGAGCAGTTCTTC
CASKPERSSYNEQFF
>TRBV7-9|-|-|TRBJ1-1
TGTGCCAGCAGCTTTATCCACCAGTTACTAATGAACACTGAAGCTTTCTTT
CASSFIHQLLMNTEAFF
>TRBV10-1|-|few|TRBJ1-2
TGCGCCAGCAGTGAGTCGAGGGACTATGGCTACACCTTC
CASSESRDYGYTF
>TRBV5-1|TRBD2|-|TRBJ2-7
TGCGCCAGCACCGAGACTAGCGGGGTTTCCTACGAGCAGTACTTC
CASTETSGVSYEQYF